A single sample gave rise to the 30 T cell receptor beta chains below, sequenced in a study of control samples from healthy donors and cancer patients. The data were produced by immunoSEQ multiplex PCR, yet TCRdb's version contains in-frame clones alone and is incomplete. Of under 150,000 clones listed, approximately 90% are singletons. The material sequenced was blood. These receptors originate from a man aged 40-49 years in good health.

The chain's CDR3 is CASSLESYTYEQYF. CDR3 DNA: TGTGCCAGCAGCTTAGAGTCCTATACCTACGAGCAGTACTTC. The rearrangement joins TRBV7-2 to TRBJ2-7; no firm D call. Germline CDR1 reads SGHTA; CDR2 reads FQGNSA. V lost 1 base to trimming and J lost 2 bases, with 9 bases between them. The CDR3 consists of 14 residues.

The chain is built from TRBV12-3 or TRBV12-4 and TRBJ2-7, with D unclear. The V end lost 3 bases, the J end lost 2 bases, and 8 bases lay between the germline ends. This CDR3 region has 13 residues. The CDR3 region is CASSFGRTYEQYF. CDR3 nucleotide sequence: TGTGCCAGCAGTTTTGGCAGAACCTACGAGCAGTACTTC.

V is TRBV4-2 and J is TRBJ2-5; 14 nucleotides match TRBD2. From germline, CDR1 is LGHNA and CDR2 YNFKEQ. This CDR3 contains 15 residues. The V and J ends lost 4 bases and 2 bases, in that order; junction bases with no gene match: 0. The chain's CDR3 is CASSRLAGGQETQYF. Here the CDR3 DNA reads TGTGCCAGCAGCCGACTAGCGGGGGGGCAAGAGACCCAGTACTTC.

The rearrangement joins TRBV7-9 to TRBJ1-2; perhaps TRBD1 as D (6 bases). There are 14 residues in the CDR3. Germline V gene sequence: CDR1 SEHNR, CDR2 FQNEAQ (reference sequence). Trimming took 4 bases from V and 3 from J, leaving 12 bases between them. CDR3 loop: CASSSQGPYYGYTF. Written as DNA, the CDR3 is TGTGCCAGCAGCTCACAGGGACCCTACTATGGCTACACCTTC.

The chain links TRBV6-2 or TRBV6-3 to TRBJ1-5; 7 positions match TRBD1. J was trimmed by 12 bases and V by 6 bases; bases with no gene match: 8. There are 12 residues in the CDR3. From germline, CDR1 is MNHEY and CDR2 SVGEGT. As DNA, the CDR3 is TGTGCCAGCAGCCTACAGGGGTTTCACCAGCATTTT. This translates into CASSLQGFHQHF.

This rearrangement joins TRBV6-2 or TRBV6-3 to TRBJ2-3; D is unresolved. CDR3 length equals 16 residues. V lost 5 bases, J lost 6 bases, and 21 bases lay in between. Germline V CDR1 and CDR2: MNHEY, SVGEGT. This CDR3 is CASSRTPDLGWDTQYF. Here the CDR3 DNA reads TGTGCCAGCAGTCGAACCCCTGATCTGGGATGGGATACGCAGTATTTT.

This clone was recorded only once. This rearrangement joins TRBV5-1 to TRBJ1-1; maybe TRBD1 (5 bases). The V end lost 1 base, the J end lost 3 bases, and 13 bases lay between the germline ends. This CDR3 has 15 amino acids. In germline, CDR1 is SGHRS, CDR2 YFSETQ. CDR3 sequence: CASSLTGSVYTEAFF. The CDR3 nucleotides read TGCGCCAGCAGCTTGACAGGTTCAGTGTACACTGAAGCTTTCTTT.

About this clone: An end of the junction differs from the germline gene, which may be a read error. The chain has TRBV10-3 and TRBJ1-2; 9 bases agree with TRBD1. The CDR3 totals 13 residues. Germline CDR1 ENHRY, CDR2 SYGVKD. The CDR3 loop is CAIGPRQGGVSAF. CDR3 DNA: TGTGCCATCGGTCCTAGACAGGGGGGAGTGAGTGCCTTC.

This clone was recorded a few times. The chain links TRBV6-2 or TRBV6-3 to TRBJ2-2; 8 bases line up with TRBD2. CDR1 MNHEY and CDR2 SVGEGT come from the germline V gene. This CDR3 comprises 15 residues. V trimming: 5 bases; J trimming: 3 bases; junction bases outside the gene matches: 5. For the CDR3, the DNA is TGTGCCAGCAGTCCCCCGGGGGGGTACACCGGGGAGCTGTTTTTT. Encoded protein: CASSPPGGYTGELFF.

The chain has TRBV18 and TRBJ1-1; D unclear. The germline V gene encodes CDR1 KGHSH and CDR2 LQKENI. Trimming left V 6 bases short and J 4 bases short, with 12 bases between. The CDR3 has 13 residues. CDR3 coding DNA: TGTGCCAGCTCCGTTGGGGAGGGCACTGAAGCTTTCTTT. It is translated as CASSVGEGTEAFF.

The chain links TRBV20-1 to TRBJ2-7; D may be TRBD2 (7 bases). The CDR3 contains 14 residues. The germline V and J ends were trimmed by 3 bases and 0 bases, with 12 bases remaining between them. Germline V gene sequence: CDR1 DFQATT, CDR2 SNEGSKA (reference sequence). CDR3 residues: CSASWGGHSYEQYF. In DNA, the CDR3 is TGCAGTGCTAGTTGGGGGGGGCACTCCTACGAGCAGTACTTC.

The CDR3 protein is CASSSRTDYGYTF. The CDR3 DNA is TGTGCCAGCAGCTCCAGGACAGACTATGGCTACACCTTC. The chain employs TRBV5-6 and TRBJ1-2; tentatively, D is TRBD1 (6 bases). Trimming stripped 3 bases from V and 3 bases from J, with 9 bases between. CDR1 is SGHDT, CDR2 YYEEEE, per germline. This CDR3 is 13 amino acids long. The full variable domain, rest sourced from reference TRBV5-6 and TRBJ1-2, is DAGVTQSPTHLIKTRGQQVTLRCSPKSGHDTVSWYQQALGQGPQFIFQYYEEEERQRGNFPDRFSGHQFPNYSSELNVNALLLGDSALYLCASSSRTDYGYTFGSGTRLTVV.

The gene calls are TRBV25-1 and TRBJ2-1; possibly TRBD2 for D (5 bases). Germline-derived CDR1 and CDR2 are MGHDK and SYGVNS. V was trimmed by 8 bases and J by 10 bases, leaving 12 bases between them. This CDR3 region has 11 residues. CDR3: CASHRGSEQFF. The CDR3 DNA is TGTGCCAGCCATCGCGGGTCGGAGCAGTTCTTC.

The CDR3 loop is CASGDRARGSNQPQHF. The DNA for the CDR3 is TGTGCCAGTGGGGACAGGGCCCGGGGGAGCAATCAGCCCCAGCATTTT. The chain uses TRBV19 and TRBJ1-5; 9 bases map to TRBD1. Germline V gives CDR1 LNHDA, CDR2 SQIVND (reference sequence). J was trimmed by 1 base and V by 8 bases; bases with no gene match: 9. The CDR3 spans 16 residues.

The chain recombines TRBV6-6 with TRBJ2-1; 9 positions match TRBD2. Per germline, CDR1 MNHNY and CDR2 SVGAGI (reference sequence). The CDR3 is made up of 15 amino acids. J gave up 7 bases and V 7 bases, and 11 bases lay outside the gene matches. This chain's CDR3 is CASTLSGGTGNEQFF. Written as DNA, the CDR3 is TGTGCCAGCACCCTTAGCGGGGGAACGGGGAATGAGCAGTTCTTC.

V gene TRBV7-2 combines with J gene TRBJ1-6, with a tentative D call TRBD1 (5 bases). CDR3 length: 16 amino acids. CDR1 SGHTA and CDR2 FQGNSA come from the germline V gene. The V gene lost 6 bases and the J gene lost 4 bases, with 16 bases spanning the gap. CDR3 sequence (DNA): TGTGCCAGCAGTTTATGGGGCGTCGGATATAATTCACCCCTCCACTTT. Protein product: CASSLWGVGYNSPLHF. The full variable domain, with the rest looked up from reference TRBV7-2 and TRBJ1-6, is GAGVSQSPSNKVTEKGKDVELRCDPISGHTALYWYRQSLGQGLEFLIYFQGNSAPDKSGLPSDRFSAERTGGSVSTLTIQRTQQEDSAVYLCASSLWGVGYNSPLHFGNGTRLTVT.

The J gene is TRBJ1-2, the V gene TRBV30, with D perhaps matching TRBD1 (6 bases). This CDR3 contains 14 residues. Between the trimmed V and J ends, which lost 3 bases and 8 bases, there was a span of 19 bases. Germline loops: CDR1 GTSNPN, CDR2 SVGIG (reference sequence). CDR3 nucleotide sequence: TGTGCCTGGAGGCTATCGGCAGGGGCCAGGGGCTACACCTTC. Translation: CAWRLSAGARGYTF.

This clone was seen once. The V call is TRBV29-1, the J call TRBJ1-1; D ambiguous. The CDR3 is 11 amino acids. V lost 1 base to trimming and J lost 1 base, with 1 base between them. CDR1 SQVTM and CDR2 ANQGSEA come from the germline V gene. The CDR3 loop is CSVEGNTEAFF. The DNA of the CDR3 is TGCAGCGTTGAAGGGAACACTGAAGCTTTCTTT.

The V call is TRBV18, the J call TRBJ2-7; 9 nucleotides match TRBD2. The CDR3 consists of 16 residues. In germline, CDR1 is KGHSH, CDR2 LQKENI. Trimming removed 5 bases from V and 5 bases from J; junction bases left unmatched: 13. The CDR3 nucleotides are TGTGCCAGCTCAACTACCGCCGGGACTAGCATCGACGAGCAGTACTTC. It codes for CASSTTAGTSIDEQYF.

The rearrangement links TRBV5-1 to TRBJ2-5; D unclear. The CDR3 consists of 15 residues. With 4 bases removed from V and 5 bases from J, the gap between germline ends came to 18 bases. Per the germline V gene, CDR1 is SGHRS and CDR2 is YFSETQ. DNA for the CDR3: TGCGCCAGCAGCCCAGGATGGTTAGGAGAGGAGACCCAGTACTTC. Its protein product is CASSPGWLGEETQYF.

This clone was recorded a few times. The chain has TRBV7-8 and TRBJ1-1, with unresolved D. Trimming took off 3 bases at V and 0 bases at J, with 2 bases between the two ends. Per the germline V gene, CDR1 is SGHVS and CDR2 is FQNEAQ. This CDR3 region has 12 residues. DNA for the CDR3: TGTGCCAGCAGCTTGATGAACACTGAAGCTTTCTTT. Protein sequence: CASSLMNTEAFF. The full variable domain, with the rest looked up from reference TRBV7-8 and TRBJ1-1, is GAGVSQSPRYKVAKRGQDVALRCDPISGHVSLFWYQQALGQGPEFLTYFQNEAQLDKSGLPSDRFFAERPEGSVSTLKIQRTQQEDSAVYLCASSLMNTEAFFGQGTRLTVV.

This clone was counted a single time. The rearrangement uses TRBV7-9 and TRBJ1-4, with D maybe TRBD1 (5 bases). Trimming cost V 1 base and J 2 bases, with 8 bases left between them. The CDR3 extends over 15 amino acids. Germline CDR1 SEHNR, CDR2 FQNEAQ (reference sequence). CDR3 protein: CASSLVGTTNEKLFF. For the CDR3, the DNA is TGTGCCAGCAGCTTAGTAGGGACCACTAATGAAAAACTGTTTTTT.

V and J are TRBV7-9 and TRBJ2-3, with 8 bases identical to TRBD2. This CDR3 is built from 15 residues. Germline V gene lookup returns CDR1 SEHNR and CDR2 FQNEAQ (reference sequence). The V gene end was trimmed by 6 bases and the J gene end by 6 bases; junction bases not matched to a gene: 11. The CDR3 loop is CASRKTSGGPDTQYF. Written as DNA, the CDR3 is TGTGCCAGCAGAAAAACTAGCGGCGGCCCGGATACGCAGTATTTT.

The chain uses TRBV29-1 and TRBJ2-7, with D possibly TRBD2 on 6 matching bases. Germline CDR1 reads SQVTM; CDR2 reads ANQGSEA. The CDR3 is made up of 16 amino acids. The V end lost 5 bases, the J end lost 9 bases, and 29 bases lay between the germline ends. This CDR3 is CSVLSGAGRDGPTQYF. Written as DNA, the CDR3 is TGCAGCGTTCTCTCGGGAGCAGGCAGGGATGGGCCGACGCAGTACTTC.

V gene TRBV5-6 combines with J gene TRBJ2-5; 7 bases are shared with TRBD2. This CDR3 has 14 residues. The V segment lost 4 bases and the J segment 1 base; nucleotides outside the gene matches: 4. Looked up from germline, CDR1 is SGHDT and CDR2 is YYEEEE. CDR3 protein: CASSLGGGQETQYF. CDR3 in DNA: TGTGCCAGCAGCCTGGGGGGGGGCCAAGAGACCCAGTACTTC.

J is TRBJ2-7 and V is TRBV7-9, with D possibly being TRBD1 or TRBD2 (6 bases each). V lost 0 bases and J 2 bases, leaving 11 bases between the germline ends. The CDR3 is made up of 15 amino acids. The germline V gene encodes CDR1 SEHNR and CDR2 FQNEAQ (reference sequence). This CDR3 reads CASSLAGGNPYEQYF. The DNA for the CDR3 is TGTGCCAGCAGCTTAGCAGGGGGGAACCCCTACGAGCAGTACTTC. The full variable domain, its missing parts supplied by reference TRBV7-9 and TRBJ2-7, is DTGVSQNPRHKITKRGQNVTFRCDPISEHNRLYWYRQTLGQGPEFLTYFQNEAQLEKSRLLSDRFSAERPKGSFSTLEIQRTEQGDSAMYLCASSLAGGNPYEQYFGPGTRLTVT.

This clone was seen more than once but under ten times. This rearrangement joins TRBV25-1 to TRBJ1-2; possibly TRBD1 for D (6 bases). CDR3 length: 15 residues. Germline CDR1 is MGHDK and CDR2 is SYGVNS. Trimming cost V 4 bases and J 7 bases, with 19 bases left between them. CDR3 in amino acids: CASSGGMTGGFGYTF. The CDR3 DNA reads TGTGCCAGCAGTGGAGGAATGACAGGCGGTTTTGGCTACACCTTC.

The genes are TRBV6-4 and TRBJ2-7; a weak D match, TRBD1 (6 bases). The CDR3 is 15 amino acids. The germline V and J ends were trimmed by 5 bases and 3 bases, with 17 bases remaining between them. CDR1 MRHNA and CDR2 SNTAGT come from the germline V gene. The CDR3 DNA is TGTGCCAGCAGTTTTGGACAGTTTTACCGCTACGAGCAGTACTTC. Translation: CASSFGQFYRYEQYF.

The V gene is TRBV9, the J gene TRBJ1-4; D remains ambiguous. The V and J ends lost 7 bases and 6 bases respectively, with 7 bases between them. CDR3 length equals 11 residues. Germline CDR1 SGDLS, CDR2 YYNGEE. The CDR3 DNA reads as TGTGCCAGCGGGAAGGATGAAAAACTGTTTTTT. Residues: CASGKDEKLFF.

The gene calls are TRBV7-2 and TRBJ2-1; no definite D call. Germline-derived CDR1 and CDR2 are SGHTA and FQGNSA. This CDR3 spans 11 amino acids. V was pared by 1 base and J by 10 bases, with 5 bases between. This chain's CDR3 is CASSLGREQFF. Here the CDR3 DNA reads TGTGCCAGCAGCTTAGGTCGGGAGCAGTTCTTC.